The 27 T cell receptor beta chains reported below all come from one sample, sequenced in a study of control samples from healthy donors and cancer patients (dated by TCRdb to about 2020). Receptor amplification or capture employed the immunoSEQ multiplex PCR assay. TCRdb stores this immuneACCESS table with in-frame sequences only. Part of the clones is absent; in the studies checked, under half of the shortfall reflects unresolved V genes, and no reason is known for the rest. Counted in this sample were about 140,000 clones; under 95% of them appeared once. In total, the top ten clones hold around 12% of the sample. The sample was blood. These receptors were obtained from a man aged 35-49 years in good health.

The CDR3 here is CASSSHQGPEETQYF. CDR3 sequence (DNA): TGTGCCAGCTCATCACACCAGGGGCCGGAGGAGACCCAGTACTTC. The gene calls are TRBV18 and TRBJ2-5; a possible D gene is TRBD1 (6 bases). The CDR3 runs 15 residues. Germline CDR1 and CDR2: KGHSH and LQKENI. V lost 5 bases and J 5 bases, leaving 18 bases between the germline ends.

The chain uses TRBV5-4 and TRBJ1-2, with a weak D call TRBD1 (6 bases). The CDR3 is 14 residues long. The germline gives CDR1 SGHNT, CDR2 YYREEE (reference sequence). V gave up 3 bases and J gave up 2 bases, with 11 bases separating them. DNA for the CDR3: TGTGCCAGCAGCTGGGGGGCTCAGAACTATGGCTACACCTTC. Its protein is CASSWGAQNYGYTF.

The genes are TRBV4-1 and TRBJ2-7, with TRBD2 identical over 7 bases. Looked up from germline, CDR1 is MGHRA and CDR2 is YSYEKL. The CDR3 totals 17 residues. With V trimmed by 1 base and J by 3 bases, 12 bases remained unmatched. The CDR3 protein is CASSQVVPLGDYYEQYF. CDR3 sequence (DNA): TGCGCCAGCAGCCAAGTCGTCCCTCTGGGGGACTACTACGAGCAGTACTTC.

J is TRBJ2-2 and V is TRBV15, with D perhaps TRBD2 (6 bases). V lost 1 base, J lost 6 bases, and 6 bases lay in between. CDR1 and CDR2 from the germline V gene are LNHNV and YYDKDF (reference sequence). CDR3 length: 13 residues. The CDR3 DNA is TGTGCCACCAGCAGAGGGGAGGCCGGGGAGCTGTTTTTT. Translation: CATSRGEAGELFF.

The rearrangement joins TRBV2 to TRBJ2-2; 8 bases fit TRBD1. Looked up from germline, CDR1 is SNHLY and CDR2 is FYNNEI. J gave up 4 bases and V 7 bases, and 5 bases lay outside the gene matches. This CDR3 comprises 14 residues. For the CDR3, the DNA is TGTGCCAGCAAGATACAGGGGGGCACCGGGGAGCTGTTTTTT. Encoded protein: CASKIQGGTGELFF.

The CDR3 region has the DNA TGTGCCAGCAGCTTGACAGCCCACAATGAGCAGTTCTTC. Translating it yields CASSLTAHNEQFF. The chain joins TRBV11-3 to TRBJ2-1; D might be TRBD1 (5 bases). Trimming removed 3 bases at V and 5 bases at J, with 8 bases between. This CDR3 spans 13 amino acids. CDR1 SGHNT and CDR2 YENEEA come from the germline V gene.

The chain combines TRBV11-2 with TRBJ2-7, with TRBD1 matching 7 bases. The CDR3 runs to 17 residues. The V gene end was trimmed by 1 base and the J gene end by 5 bases; junction bases not matched to a gene: 14. Germline V gene lookup returns CDR1 SGHAT and CDR2 FQNNGV. CDR3 amino acids: CASSLVRDSRKPHEQYF. In nucleotides, the CDR3 is TGTGCCAGCAGCTTAGTGAGGGACAGCCGGAAGCCGCACGAGCAGTACTTC.

V and J are TRBV3-1 (or the pseudogene TRBV3-2) and TRBJ2-5; possibly TRBD1 for D (6 bases). With 0 bases removed from V and 2 bases from J, the gap between germline ends came to 10 bases. Germline-derived CDR1 and CDR2 are LGHDT and YNNKEL (reference sequence). The CDR3 is made up of 15 amino acids. CDR3 coding DNA: TGTGCCAGCAGCCAAGATAGGACAGTTCAAGAGACCCAGTACTTC. It translates to CASSQDRTVQETQYF.

The chain uses TRBV5-1 and TRBJ2-7; D may be TRBD1 or TRBD2 (6 bases each). The CDR3 covers 16 residues. Germline values: CDR1 SGHRS, CDR2 YFSETQ. V lost 0 bases, J lost 1 base, and 14 bases lay in between. The CDR3 loop is CASSLGWGASSYEQYF. Written as DNA, the CDR3 is TGCGCCAGCAGCTTGGGCTGGGGGGCTTCGTCCTACGAGCAGTACTTC.

This clone was picked up one time. This rearrangement joins TRBV6-5 to TRBJ1-3; D remains ambiguous. The germline V gene encodes CDR1 MNHEY and CDR2 SVGAGI. The CDR3 totals 15 residues. Trimming left V 0 bases short and J 0 bases short, with 6 bases between. The CDR3 is CASSYSSSSGNTIYF. The CDR3 nucleotides are TGTGCCAGCAGTTACTCCTCCAGCTCTGGAAACACCATATATTTT.

This chain uses TRBV3-1 (or the pseudogene TRBV3-2) with TRBJ1-2; possibly TRBD1 for D (6 bases). Trimming took off 3 bases at V and 7 bases at J, with 21 bases between the two ends. CDR1 LGHDT and CDR2 YNNKEL come from the germline V gene (reference sequence). This CDR3 has 16 residues. CDR3 protein: CASSQIRGPSLSGYTF. The CDR3 bases are TGTGCCAGCAGCCAGATCCGGGGGCCCTCCCTAAGTGGCTACACCTTC.

The gene calls are TRBV7-9 and TRBJ2-1; 12 positions agree with TRBD2. CDR1 is SEHNR, CDR2 FQNEAQ, per germline (reference sequence). Losses at the gene ends were 6 bases for V and 8 bases for J; bases not matched to a gene: 17. The CDR3 length is 18 residues. CDR3 nucleotide sequence: TGTGCCAGCAGTTCTCCCCTGGACCCTAGCGGGAGGGCCCATGAGCAGTTCTTC. Protein product: CASSSPLDPSGRAHEQFF.

The chain recombines TRBV15 with TRBJ1-5; the match to TRBD1 covers 8 bases. Germline CDR1 and CDR2: LNHNV and YYDKDF (reference sequence). After removal of 0 bases from V and 2 bases from J, the junction contained 0 bases not matched to a gene. This CDR3 contains 15 residues. CDR3 coding DNA: TGTGCCACCAGCAGAGAGGGACAGGGCAATCAGCCCCAGCATTTT. Translating it yields CATSREGQGNQPQHF. Full variable domain (outside the CDR3, taken from reference TRBV15 and TRBJ1-5): DAMVIQNPRYQVTQFGKPVTLSCSQTLNHNVMYWYQQKSSQAPKLLFHYYDKDFNNEADTPDNFQSRRPNTSFCFLDIRSPGLGDTAMYLCATSREGQGNQPQHFGDGTRLSIL.

The table lists this clone with a few counts. The V gene is TRBV5-1, the J gene TRBJ2-2; the D gene is possibly TRBD1 (5 bases). Germline CDR1 is SGHRS and CDR2 is YFSETQ. V was pared by 4 bases and J by 0 bases, with 13 bases between. This CDR3 contains 16 residues. The chain's CDR3 is CASSPFGAANTGELFF. The DNA of the CDR3 is TGCGCCAGCAGCCCCTTTGGGGCGGCGAACACCGGGGAGCTGTTTTTT.

V is TRBV7-6 and J is TRBJ1-6; tentatively, D is TRBD1 (6 bases). This CDR3 contains 15 residues. Trimming took 5 bases from V and 7 from J, leaving 15 bases between them. Germline loops: CDR1 SGHVS, CDR2 FNYEAQ. DNA for the CDR3: TGTGCCAGCAGCGACTCGGTGGGGGGCAATTCACCCCTCCACTTT. This gives the protein CASSDSVGGNSPLHF.

This clone was counted once. The chain employs TRBV11-2 and TRBJ1-3; possible D gene TRBD1, 5 bases. From germline, CDR1 is SGHAT and CDR2 FQNNGV. V was clipped by 4 bases and J by 8 bases, with 12 bases between them. The CDR3 runs 13 residues. In DNA form, the CDR3 reads TGTGCCAGCAGCTCCGTGATAGGGGACACCATATATTTT. Its protein product is CASSSVIGDTIYF.

This chain joins TRBV10-1 and TRBJ2-1; 9 bases agree with TRBD1. The CDR3 sequence is 14 residues long. V lost 4 bases and J lost 9; bases outside the gene matches: 7. Germline lookup yields CDR1 WNHNN and CDR2 SYGVQD (reference sequence). CDR3: CASSARTGEGEQFF. CDR3 nucleotide sequence: TGCGCCAGCAGTGCTAGGACAGGGGAGGGTGAGCAGTTCTTC.

This chain uses TRBV6-2 or TRBV6-3 with TRBJ1-2, with 12 bases aligning to TRBD1. Germline trimming cut 4 bases from V and 5 bases from J; bases unmatched to any gene: 8. This CDR3 contains 16 residues. The germline V gene has CDR1 MNHEY and CDR2 SVGEGT. For the CDR3, the DNA is TGTGCCAGCAGTTCGTTACTGGGACAGGGGGCATATGGCTACACCTTC. Translated, it gives CASSSLLGQGAYGYTF.

The rearrangement links TRBV2 to TRBJ1-1, with D possibly matching TRBD1 (5 bases). The ends were cut back, 6 bases at V and 4 bases at J, with 12 bases in the middle. CDR3 size: 13 residues. CDR1 is SNHLY and CDR2 is FYNNEI in the germline V gene. The DNA of the CDR3 is TGTGCCAGCAGCTTGACAGAATCCACTGAAGCTTTCTTT. This sequence encodes CASSLTESTEAFF.

The V call is TRBV19, the J call TRBJ1-1; D is possibly TRBD1 (5 bases). Trimming cost V 9 bases and J 13 bases, with 9 bases left between them. The CDR3 is 8 amino acids. Germline V gene sequence: CDR1 LNHDA, CDR2 SQIVND (reference sequence). This chain's CDR3 is CASGGVFF. CDR3 in DNA: TGTGCCAGCGGAGGGGTTTTCTTT.

The rearrangement uses TRBV5-6 and TRBJ2-5; D is unresolved. Germline CDR1 is SGHDT and CDR2 is YYEEEE. V shed 3 bases and J shed 7 bases, with 13 bases lying between them. The CDR3 totals 13 residues. The CDR3 DNA is TGTGCCAGCAGCTCAGGATCTCGAGGGACCCAGTACTTC. Its translation: CASSSGSRGTQYF.

The CDR3 nucleotides read TGTGCCAGCATCGAGTTCTCATTCTACAATCAGCCCCAGCATTTT. It yields the protein CASIEFSFYNQPQHF. J is TRBJ1-5 and V is TRBV25-1; unclear D gene. V was cut by 7 bases and J by 3 bases, with 16 bases left in between. The CDR3 loop spans 15 amino acids. CDR1 MGHDK and CDR2 SYGVNS come from the germline V gene.

The chain has TRBV4-1 and TRBJ2-1; D gene ambiguous. The CDR3 is 13 residues long. Trimming left V 2 bases short and J 8 bases short, with 10 bases between. In germline, CDR1 is MGHRA, CDR2 YSYEKL. Here the CDR3 reads CASSQPGGDEQFF. CDR3 coding DNA: TGCGCCAGCAGCCAACCGGGCGGCGATGAGCAGTTCTTC.

This chain uses TRBV7-3 with TRBJ2-5; TRBD2 agrees at 8 bases. CDR1 is SGHTA and CDR2 is FQGTGA in the germline V gene. The V segment lost 0 bases and the J segment 4 bases; nucleotides outside the gene matches: 4. This CDR3 region has 15 residues. CDR3: CASSLTAGGAETQYF. The CDR3 DNA reads TGTGCCAGCAGCTTAACGGCGGGAGGAGCAGAGACCCAGTACTTC. Looking up the rest from reference TRBV7-3 and TRBJ2-5 gives the full variable domain: GAGVSQTPSNKVTEKGKYVELRCDPISGHTALYWYRQSLGQGPEFLIYFQGTGAADDSGLPNDRFFAVRPEGSVSTLKIQRTERGDSAVYLCASSLTAGGAETQYFGPGTRLLVL.

The chain links TRBV9 to TRBJ2-7; D is perhaps TRBD1 (6 bases). This CDR3 has 16 amino acids. V was shortened by 0 bases and J by 2 bases, with 15 bases between the two germline ends. The V gene's germline CDR1 is SGDLS and CDR2 YYNGEE. CDR3 residues: CASSVGGQGRAYEQYF. CDR3 sequence (DNA): TGTGCCAGCAGCGTAGGGGGGCAGGGGCGAGCCTACGAGCAGTACTTC.

The rearrangement links TRBV6-5 to TRBJ1-2; unclear D gene. Trimming left V 7 bases short and J 5 bases short, with 14 bases between. This CDR3 is 13 amino acids long. CDR1 is MNHEY and CDR2 is SVGAGI in the germline V gene. The CDR3 DNA is TGTGCCAGCACCCCTCTCTCTGGGTATGGCTACACCTTC. This translates into CASTPLSGYGYTF.

V is TRBV28 and J is TRBJ2-7; possibly TRBD2 for D (6 bases). V gave up 3 bases and J gave up 2 bases, with 11 bases separating them. This CDR3 is built from 14 residues. Germline values: CDR1 MDHEN, CDR2 SYDVKM. The CDR3 loop reads CASSLGGLPYEQYF. CDR3 nucleotides: TGTGCCAGCAGTTTGGGAGGCCTACCCTACGAGCAGTACTTC.